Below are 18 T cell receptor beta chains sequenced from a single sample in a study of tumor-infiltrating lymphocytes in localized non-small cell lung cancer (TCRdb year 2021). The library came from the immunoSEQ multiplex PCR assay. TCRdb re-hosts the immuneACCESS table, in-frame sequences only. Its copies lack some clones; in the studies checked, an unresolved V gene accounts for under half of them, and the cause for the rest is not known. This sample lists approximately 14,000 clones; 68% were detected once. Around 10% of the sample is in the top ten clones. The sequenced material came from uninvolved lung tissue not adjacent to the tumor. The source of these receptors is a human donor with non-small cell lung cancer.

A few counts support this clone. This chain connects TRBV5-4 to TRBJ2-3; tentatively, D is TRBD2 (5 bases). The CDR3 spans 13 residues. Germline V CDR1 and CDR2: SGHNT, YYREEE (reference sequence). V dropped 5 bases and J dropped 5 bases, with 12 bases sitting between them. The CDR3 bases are TGTGCCAGCAGTCCTAGCCATGGAGATACGCAGTATTTT. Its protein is CASSPSHGDTQYF. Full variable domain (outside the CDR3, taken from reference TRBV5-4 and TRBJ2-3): ETGVTQSPTHLIKTRGQQVTLRCSSQSGHNTVSWYQQALGQGPQFIFQYYREEENGRGNFPPRFSGLQFPNYSSELNVNALELDDSALYLCASSPSHGDTQYFGPGTRLTVL.

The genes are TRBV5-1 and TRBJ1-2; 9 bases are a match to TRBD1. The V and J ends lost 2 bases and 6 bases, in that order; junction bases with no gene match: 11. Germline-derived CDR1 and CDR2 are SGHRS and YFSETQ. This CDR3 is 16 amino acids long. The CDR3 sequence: CASSLTATGGTDGYTF. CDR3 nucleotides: TGCGCCAGCAGCTTAACCGCTACAGGGGGCACTGATGGCTACACCTTC.

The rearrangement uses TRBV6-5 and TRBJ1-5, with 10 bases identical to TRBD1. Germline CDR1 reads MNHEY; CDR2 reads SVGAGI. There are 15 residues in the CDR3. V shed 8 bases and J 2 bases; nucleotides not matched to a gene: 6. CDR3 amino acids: CASAHGTGGNQPQHF. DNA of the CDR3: TGTGCCAGCGCGCATGGGACAGGGGGCAATCAGCCCCAGCATTTT.

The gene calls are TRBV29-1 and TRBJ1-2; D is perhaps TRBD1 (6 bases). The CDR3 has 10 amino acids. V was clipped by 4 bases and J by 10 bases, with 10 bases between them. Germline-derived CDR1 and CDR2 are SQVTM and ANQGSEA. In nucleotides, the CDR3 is TGCAGCGTTGTAGCAGGGGACTACACCTTC. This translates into CSVVAGDYTF. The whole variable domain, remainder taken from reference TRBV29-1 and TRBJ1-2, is SAVISQKPSRDICQRGTSLTIQCQVDSQVTMMFWYRQQPGQSLTLIATANQGSEATYESGFVIDKFPISRPNLTFSTLTVSNMSPEDSSIYLCSVVAGDYTFGSGTRLTVV.

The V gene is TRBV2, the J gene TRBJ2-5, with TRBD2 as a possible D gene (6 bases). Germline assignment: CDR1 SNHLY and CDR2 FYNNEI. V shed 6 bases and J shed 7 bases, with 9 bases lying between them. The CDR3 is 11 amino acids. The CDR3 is CASRLLATQYF. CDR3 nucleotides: TGTGCCAGCAGGTTACTAGCGACCCAGTACTTC.

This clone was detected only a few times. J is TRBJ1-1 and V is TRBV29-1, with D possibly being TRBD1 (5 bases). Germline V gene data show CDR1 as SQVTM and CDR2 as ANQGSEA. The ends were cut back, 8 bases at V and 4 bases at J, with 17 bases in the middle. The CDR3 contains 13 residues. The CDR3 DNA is TGCAGCATCCAGGGCGGTGGGGGCACTGAAGCTTTCTTT. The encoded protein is CSIQGGGGTEAFF.

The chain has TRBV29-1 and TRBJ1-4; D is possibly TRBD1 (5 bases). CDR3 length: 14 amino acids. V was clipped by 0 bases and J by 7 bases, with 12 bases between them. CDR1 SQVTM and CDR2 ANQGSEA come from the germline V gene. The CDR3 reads CSVEDTGGAEKLFF. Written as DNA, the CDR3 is TGCAGCGTTGAAGATACCGGGGGAGCTGAAAAACTGTTTTTT.

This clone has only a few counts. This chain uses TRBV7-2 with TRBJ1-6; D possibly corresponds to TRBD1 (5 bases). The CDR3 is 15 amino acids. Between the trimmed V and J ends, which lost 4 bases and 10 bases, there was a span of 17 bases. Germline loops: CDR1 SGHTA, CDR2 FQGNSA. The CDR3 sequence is CASSSVGGWGSPLHF. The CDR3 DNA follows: TGTGCCAGCAGCTCCGTGGGGGGATGGGGGTCACCCCTCCACTTT.

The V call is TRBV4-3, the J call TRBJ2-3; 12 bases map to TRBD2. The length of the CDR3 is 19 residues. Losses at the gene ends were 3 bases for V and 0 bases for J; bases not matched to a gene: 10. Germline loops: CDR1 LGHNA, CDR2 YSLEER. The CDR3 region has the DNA TGCGCCAGCAGCCATACCGGGACTAGCGGGTTCTCAAGCACAGATACGCAGTATTTT. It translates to CASSHTGTSGFSSTDTQYF.

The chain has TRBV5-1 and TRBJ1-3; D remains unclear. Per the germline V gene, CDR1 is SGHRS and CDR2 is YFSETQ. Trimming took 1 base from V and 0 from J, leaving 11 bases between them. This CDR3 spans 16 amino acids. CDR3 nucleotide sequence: TGCGCCAGCAGCTTGATGCACGTGTCCTCTGGAAACACCATATATTTT. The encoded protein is CASSLMHVSSGNTIYF.

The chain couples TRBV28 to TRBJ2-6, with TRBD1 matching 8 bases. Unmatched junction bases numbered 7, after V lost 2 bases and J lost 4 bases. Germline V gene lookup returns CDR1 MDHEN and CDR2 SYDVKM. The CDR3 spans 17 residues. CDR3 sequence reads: CASSLVQGAGGANVLTF. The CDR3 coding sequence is TGTGCCAGCAGTTTAGTCCAGGGGGCGGGAGGGGCCAACGTCCTGACTTTC.

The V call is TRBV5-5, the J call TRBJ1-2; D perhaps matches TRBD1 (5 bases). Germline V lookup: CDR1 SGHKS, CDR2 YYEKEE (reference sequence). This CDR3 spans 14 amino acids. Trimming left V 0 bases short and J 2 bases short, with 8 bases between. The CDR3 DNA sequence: TGTGCCAGCAGCTTGGCGGGGCAAAACTATGGCTACACCTTC. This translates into CASSLAGQNYGYTF.

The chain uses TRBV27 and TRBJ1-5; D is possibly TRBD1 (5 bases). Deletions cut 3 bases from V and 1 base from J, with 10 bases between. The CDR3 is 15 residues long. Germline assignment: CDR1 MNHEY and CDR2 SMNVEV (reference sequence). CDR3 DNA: TGTGCCAGCAGTTTGCGGCAGGGCAGCAATCAGCCCCAGCATTTT. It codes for CASSLRQGSNQPQHF.

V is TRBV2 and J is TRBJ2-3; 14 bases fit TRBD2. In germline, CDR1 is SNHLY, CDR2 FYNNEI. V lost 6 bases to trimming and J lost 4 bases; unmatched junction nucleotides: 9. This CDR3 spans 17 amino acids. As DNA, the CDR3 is TGTGCCAGCAGCCTCCTTCGGACTAGCGGGAGGTCAGATACGCAGTATTTT. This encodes CASSLLRTSGRSDTQYF.

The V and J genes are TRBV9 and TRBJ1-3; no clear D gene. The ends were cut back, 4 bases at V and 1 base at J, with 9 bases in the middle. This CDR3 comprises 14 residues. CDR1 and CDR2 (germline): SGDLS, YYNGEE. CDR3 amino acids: CASSFEGSGNTIYF. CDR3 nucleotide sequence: TGTGCCAGCAGCTTTGAGGGATCTGGAAACACCATATATTTT.

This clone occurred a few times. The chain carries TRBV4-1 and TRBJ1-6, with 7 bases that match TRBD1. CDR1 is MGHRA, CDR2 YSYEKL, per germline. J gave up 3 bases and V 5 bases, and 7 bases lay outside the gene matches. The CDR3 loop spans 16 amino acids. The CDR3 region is CASSEGDRVYNSPLHF. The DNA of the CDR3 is TGCGCCAGCAGCGAAGGTGACAGGGTCTATAATTCACCCCTCCACTTT.

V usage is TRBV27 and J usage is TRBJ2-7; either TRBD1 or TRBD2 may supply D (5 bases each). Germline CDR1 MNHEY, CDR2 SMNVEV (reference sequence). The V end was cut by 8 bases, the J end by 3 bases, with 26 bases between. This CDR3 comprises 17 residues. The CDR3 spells CASGTPGRRISLYEQYV. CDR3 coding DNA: TGTGCCAGCGGAACACCGGGACGGCGAATTTCACTCTACGAGCAGTACGTC.

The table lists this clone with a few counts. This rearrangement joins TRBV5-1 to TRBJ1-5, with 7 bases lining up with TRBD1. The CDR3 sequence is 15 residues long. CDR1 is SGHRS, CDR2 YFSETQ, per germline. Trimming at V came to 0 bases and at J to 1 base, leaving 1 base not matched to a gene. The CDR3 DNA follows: TGCGCCAGCAGCTTGGGACAGGGCAGCAATCAGCCCCAGCATTTT. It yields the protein CASSLGQGSNQPQHF.